This T cell receptor beta chain originates from a study of identical twins. Template switching added a universal primer binding site, and final cDNA carried unique molecular identifiers. Each CDR3 protein is one row after TCRdb ran MiXCR on the 5' RACE reads. The repertoire has 200,000 to 250,000 distinct CDR3 sequences, roughly 13% of them found once; the top ten carry under 4.5%. This clonotype was detected only a few times. As yet, its antigen is unknown. Study conclusions and caveats: Out-of-frame alpha sequences common to twins exhibited an excess of low generation probability. Carriage of fewer insertions was seen in abundant cord blood beta clonotypes, whereas memory repertoires showed none.

Healthy Caucasians, and only they, were the donors. The CDR3 has 14 residues. Germline V gives CDR1 SGHRS, CDR2 YFSETQ. The V gene lost 2 bases and the J gene lost 8 bases, with 14 bases spanning the gap. In addition, the sample was reused for a study of yellow fever vaccine responses in identical twins.

The TCR originated in a woman in her late teens or twenties in good health. The J gene is TRBJ2-1, the V gene TRBV5-1, with D perhaps TRBD1 or TRBD2 (6 bases each). Material: memory (CD45RO+) T cells sorted from blood. Here the CDR3 reads CASSLGGGLYEQFF. In DNA, the CDR3 is TGCGCCAGCAGCTTAGGAGGGGGGTTATATGAGCAGTTCTTC.